Listed below are T cell receptor beta chains from one sample, sequenced in a study of beta chain features in type 1 diabetes. Method: immunoSEQ multiplex PCR; TCRdb's copy keeps in-frame clones and lacks some. The top ten clones hold around 0.039% of a sample with under 450,000 clones, approximately 13% of them seen once. The sequenced sample consisted of naive CD4+ T cells from blood. The receptors were sampled from a man aged 25-40 years in good health. CDR3s include the opening cysteine and the closing phenylalanine or tryptophan. D genes are given only for firm matches. The size field is filled for only some rows; it gives once, few, many or a size class.

NA,TRBJ2-7,TRBD1,TRBV19,CASSVQGSRTYEQYF,TGTGCCAGTAGTGTACAGGGGTCGCGAACCTACGAGCAGTACTTC
NA,TRBJ2-6,TRBD1,TRBV18,CASSPTGPGANVLTF,TGTGCCAGCTCACCGACAGGGCCTGGGGCCAACGTCCTGACTTTC
NA,TRBJ1-1,NA,TRBV9,CASSVRGAGVTEAFF,TGTGCCAGCAGCGTGCGAGGCGCGGGGGTAACTGAAGCTTTCTTT
NA,TRBJ2-1,TRBD2,TRBV9,CASSVVPGGYNEQFF,TGTGCCAGCAGCGTAGTACCCGGGGGGTACAATGAGCAGTTCTTC
few,TRBJ1-1,NA,TRBV29-1,CSVGGTEAFF,TGCAGCGTGGGGGGCACTGAAGCTTTCTTT
few,TRBJ1-1,NA,TRBV29-1,CSVESPVGTEAFF,TGCAGCGTTGAAAGTCCGGTGGGCACTGAAGCTTTCTTT
few,TRBJ2-6,TRBD1,TRBV4-3,CASSQFLGQGFSGANVLTF,TGCGCCAGCAGCCAATTTCTAGGACAGGGCTTCTCTGGGGCCAACGTCCTGACTTTC
NA,TRBJ2-5,NA,TRBV11-2,CASSSQGETQYF,TGTGCCAGCAGCTCCCAGGGGGAGACCCAGTACTTC
few,TRBJ2-6,NA,TRBV15,CATSRRGVAGANVLTF,TGTGCCACCAGCAGAAGAGGGGTCGCTGGGGCCAACGTCCTGACTTTC
few,TRBJ1-2,NA,TRBV6-5,CASSYSLRGYGYTF,TGTGCCAGCAGTTACTCGCTTAGGGGATATGGCTACACCTTC
NA,TRBJ2-5,TRBD2,TRBV5-4,CASSRGGLAETQYF,TGTGCCAGCAGCCGCGGGGGGCTCGCGGAGACCCAGTACTTC
few,TRBJ2-3,NA,TRBV18,CASSPPRSEADTQYF,TGTGCCAGCTCACCACCCCGGTCAGAGGCAGATACGCAGTATTTT
few,TRBJ1-1,NA,TRBV19,CASSLAGQLNTEAFF,TGTGCCAGTAGCTTGGCCGGGCAGTTGAACACTGAAGCTTTCTTT
few,TRBJ2-1,TRBD2,TRBV15,CATSRGAGTSGRNEQFF,TGTGCCACCAGCAGGGGAGCCGGGACTAGCGGGAGAAATGAGCAGTTCTTC
NA,TRBJ2-5,NA,TRBV20-1,CSATGEETQYF,TGCAGCGCAACGGGGGAAGAGACCCAGTACTTC
NA,TRBJ2-2,TRBD2,TRBV7-6,CASSSVGSGKFTGELFF,TGTGCCAGCAGCTCCGTTGGTAGCGGGAAGTTCACCGGGGAGCTGTTTTTT
few,TRBJ1-1,NA,TRBV9,CASSEAPGGPNTEAFF,TGTGCCAGCAGCGAGGCCCCCGGGGGTCCGAACACTGAAGCTTTCTTT
NA,TRBJ2-1,NA,TRBV30,CARGQSVGFEQFF,TGTGCCCGTGGACAGTCCGTTGGGTTTGAGCAGTTCTTC
few,TRBJ1-2,NA,TRBV30,CAWSAGMGKGYGYTF,TGTGCCTGGAGTGCCGGTATGGGCAAAGGATATGGCTACACCTTC
NA,TRBJ1-1,NA,TRBV30,CAWSGFGLGTEAFF,TGTGCCTGGAGTGGATTCGGCCTGGGAACTGAAGCTTTCTTT
few,TRBJ1-3,NA,TRBV7-9,CASSLSISGNTIYF,TGTGCCAGCAGCTTATCGATCTCTGGAAACACCATATATTTT
NA,TRBJ2-1,NA,TRBV19,CASFSGSYNEQFF,TGTGCCAGTTTCAGCGGTTCCTACAATGAGCAGTTCTTC
NA,TRBJ1-2,NA,TRBV29-1,CSAGENYGYTF,TGCAGCGCCGGGGAAAACTATGGCTACACCTTC
few,TRBJ2-5,TRBD2,TRBV29-1,CSVEGGGAGGTQYF,TGCAGCGTTGAAGGCGGGGGGGCAGGAGGGACCCAGTACTTC
few,TRBJ2-1,NA,TRBV29-1,CSVVTIYYNEQFF,TGCAGCGTTGTGACTATTTACTACAATGAGCAGTTCTTC
many,TRBJ2-5,TRBD1,TRBV4-1,CASSSQQGRQETQYF,TGCGCCAGCAGCTCTCAACAGGGGCGCCAAGAGACCCAGTACTTC
NA,TRBJ2-2,NA,TRBV4-3,CASSQELGLGATTGELFF,TGCGCCAGCAGCCAAGAATTGGGTTTAGGGGCCACCACCGGGGAGCTGTTTTTT
NA,TRBJ2-5,TRBD2,TRBV10-3,CAISESRGQETQYF,TGTGCCATCAGTGAGTCGCGGGGGCAAGAGACCCAGTACTTC
few,TRBJ2-3,NA,TRBV7-2,CASSSGRSTDTQYF,TGTGCCAGCAGCTCGGGCCGCAGCACAGATACGCAGTATTTT
many,TRBJ2-2,NA,TRBV7-5,CARSAEEAADRLFF,TGTGCCAGAAGCGCCGAGGAGGCGGCCGATAGGCTGTTTTTT
NA,TRBJ2-1,TRBD2,TRBV7-2,CASSSSLLAGGTGNEQFF,TGTGCCAGCAGCTCCTCCTTGTTAGCGGGAGGTACGGGCAATGAGCAGTTCTTC
NA,TRBJ1-4,NA,TRBV5-1,CASSLGSVAGNEKLFF,TGCGCCAGCAGCTTGGGGAGCGTGGCGGGAAATGAAAAACTGTTTTTT
few,TRBJ2-2,TRBD1,TRBV30,CAWSQGEFRGGELFF,TGTGCCTGGAGTCAGGGGGAGTTTAGAGGCGGGGAGCTGTTTTTT
few,TRBJ2-6,NA,TRBV7-3,CASSSPAGSGANVLTF,TGTGCCAGCAGCTCCCCGGCGGGGTCTGGGGCCAACGTCCTGACTTTC
few,TRBJ2-2,TRBD2,TRBV5-6,CASSLRLAATGELFF,TGTGCCAGCAGCTTACGACTAGCAGCTACCGGGGAGCTGTTTTTT
few,TRBJ2-5,NA,TRBV18,CASSTRQKVQETQYF,TGTGCCAGCTCAACCCGACAAAAGGTTCAAGAGACCCAGTACTTC
NA,TRBJ1-2,TRBD1,TRBV4-1,CASSQDAGTGYGYTF,TGCGCCAGCAGCCAAGACGCCGGGACAGGCTATGGCTACACCTTC
few,TRBJ2-5,TRBD1,TRBV5-1,CASSLLGQGEETQYF,TGCGCCAGCAGCTTGTTGGGACAGGGGGAAGAGACCCAGTACTTC
few,TRBJ2-3,TRBD1,TRBV4-1,CASSQGTGASTDTQYF,TGCGCCAGCAGCCAGGGAACAGGGGCCAGCACAGATACGCAGTATTTT
few,TRBJ2-3,NA,TRBV11-2,CASSPTINTDTQYF,TGTGCCAGCAGCCCGACTATAAACACAGATACGCAGTATTTT